The clone carrying this T cell receptor (beta chain) was picked up many times. Its antigen is unknown. This sample stems from a study of CD8 T cells in ankylosing spondylitis. Study results and caveats: A subset of motif variants has previously been described in the synovial fluid and blood of reactive arthritis.

Quantitative 5'-RACE was performed with molecular barcodes, and it yielded the TCR beta libraries. TCRdb redid the calling of the 5' RACE reads with MiXCR, one entry per CDR3 protein. The sample has 350,000 or so distinct CDR3 sequences, approximately 10% seen once. The sequence was collected from a female donor with ankylosing spondylitis or in good health (not recorded which). The sequencing input was blood, either unsorted or a sorted T cell fraction (not recorded which).

In DNA, the CDR3 is TGTGCCTGGAGCCCGAGCACAGATACGCAGTATTTT. This encodes CAWSPSTDTQYF. This sequence joins TRBV30 and TRBJ2-3, with D hard to call. CDR1 GTSNPN and CDR2 SVGIG come from the germline V gene (reference sequence). Trimming cost V 3 bases and J 0 bases, with 4 bases left between them. This CDR3 is built from 12 residues.